The 17 T cell receptor beta chains below come from one sample, sequenced in a study of breast tumors, draining lymph nodes, adjacent tissues. TCRdb re-derived calls from the multiplex PCR reads in MiXCR, one entry per CDR3 protein. In the table there are 150,000 to 200,000 distinct CDR3 sequences, around 35% of which are singletons. Samples came from axillary lymph nodes draining the breast cancer. The sequencing input was axillary lymph node tissue. These receptors were taken from a female donor with breast cancer. Some clones in this sample may be carry-over from other donors' samples.

This clonotype appeared a few times. This chain links TRBV28 with TRBJ2-7; the D gene could be TRBD1 or TRBD2 (5 bases each). The V end was cut by 3 bases, the J end by 13 bases, with 16 bases between. CDR3 size: 12 residues. Per the germline V gene, CDR1 is MDHEN and CDR2 is SYDVKM. In DNA, the CDR3 is TGTGCCAGCAGTTTTGGCCTGGGACCCCTCTACTTC. This gives the protein CASSFGLGPLYF.

There are many counts of this clonotype. This chain links TRBV7-3 with TRBJ1-6; the D gene is possibly TRBD1 (6 bases). The CDR3 extends over 15 amino acids. In germline, CDR1 is SGHTA, CDR2 FQGTGA. The germline V and J ends were trimmed by 6 bases and 7 bases, with 16 bases remaining between them. CDR3 in amino acids: CASSEGGGSNSPLHF. As DNA, the CDR3 is TGTGCCAGCAGTGAGGGGGGGGGCTCGAATTCACCCCTCCACTTT.

The genes are TRBV28 and TRBJ2-1; TRBD2 aligns across 8 bases. Germline V CDR1 and CDR2: MDHEN, SYDVKM. The length of the CDR3 is 15 residues. The ends lost 3 bases at V and 9 bases at J; junction bases unmatched: 10. The CDR3 bases are TGTGCCAGCAGTTTTTCGGGGGGGAGGGCCAGTGAGCAGTTCTTC. The encoded protein is CASSFSGGRASEQFF.

In its sample, this clonotype was seen once. This chain joins TRBV6-5 and TRBJ2-6; D perhaps matches TRBD1 (6 bases). There are 16 residues in the CDR3. Trimming took 6 bases from V and 2 from J, leaving 14 bases between them. From germline, CDR1 is MNHEY and CDR2 SVGAGI. CDR3 sequence reads: CASSKQGRPGANVLTF. CDR3 sequence (DNA): TGTGCCAGCAGCAAACAGGGTCGTCCTGGGGCCAACGTCCTGACTTTC.

This clonotype occurred a few times. The chain carries TRBV6-2 or TRBV6-3 and TRBJ1-5, with 8 positions matching TRBD1. Germline CDR1 MNHEY, CDR2 SVGEGT. V lost 6 bases and J lost 4; bases outside the gene matches: 11. The CDR3 length is 16 residues. The CDR3 spells CASRQYGQGENQPQHF. CDR3 coding DNA: TGTGCCAGCAGACAATACGGACAGGGCGAAAATCAGCCCCAGCATTTT.

This clonotype was counted ten times or more. This chain uses TRBV2 with TRBJ1-1; D is possibly TRBD1 (6 bases). This CDR3 is 12 amino acids long. CDR1 is SNHLY, CDR2 FYNNEI, per germline. V was trimmed by 8 bases and J by 1 base, leaving 8 bases between them. The CDR3 spells CASATGNTEAFF. The DNA for the CDR3 is TGTGCCAGCGCGACAGGGAACACTGAAGCTTTCTTT.

This clonotype was picked up many times. The V call is TRBV10-3, the J call TRBJ2-2, with TRBD2 identical over 7 bases. Trimming removed 7 bases from V and 5 bases from J; junction bases left unmatched: 7. Germline CDR1 ENHRY, CDR2 SYGVKD. The CDR3 is made up of 14 amino acids. CDR3 protein: CAIKERGATGELFF. Here the CDR3 DNA reads TGTGCCATCAAGGAGCGGGGAGCAACCGGGGAGCTGTTTTTT.

The chain has TRBV2 and TRBJ1-6; no clear D gene. The germline CDR1 and CDR2 sequences are SNHLY and FYNNEI. There are 13 residues in the CDR3. The ends were cut back, 2 bases at V and 8 bases at J, with 7 bases in the middle. CDR3 sequence (DNA): TGTGCCAGCAGTGAACAGGAGTATTCACCCCTCCACTTT. Amino acid sequence: CASSEQEYSPLHF.

The sample holds many counts of this clonotype. This chain links TRBV24-1 with TRBJ2-3; the D is unclear. Germline CDR1 reads KGHDR; CDR2 reads SFDVKD. This CDR3 spans 13 amino acids. V lost 6 bases and J 6 bases, leaving 12 bases between the germline ends. The CDR3 here is CATSNPGRDTQYF. CDR3 nucleotide sequence: TGTGCCACCAGTAATCCGGGCCGCGATACGCAGTATTTT.

This clonotype has only a few counts. The genes are TRBV3-1 and TRBJ2-4; D is unclear. V lost 3 bases and J lost 1, with 19 bases in between. The CDR3 consists of 18 residues. The germline gives CDR1 LGHDT, CDR2 YNNKEL (reference sequence). The CDR3 sequence: CASSQQRFRSGAKNIQYF. The CDR3 coding sequence is TGTGCCAGCAGCCAGCAACGCTTCCGATCGGGCGCCAAAAACATTCAGTACTTC.

V usage is TRBV20-1 and J usage is TRBJ2-5; TRBD2 matches at 10 bases. From germline, CDR1 is DFQATT and CDR2 SNEGSKA (reference sequence). J was trimmed by 5 bases and V by 7 bases; bases with no gene match: 10. The CDR3 has 14 residues. CDR3 loop: CSGRASGGAETQYF. CDR3 nucleotides: TGCAGTGGCAGGGCTAGCGGGGGTGCCGAGACCCAGTACTTC.

In its sample, this clonotype was seen many times. This sequence joins TRBV20-1 and TRBJ1-1; D remains unclear. With 6 bases removed from V and 0 bases from J, the gap between germline ends came to 14 bases. From germline, CDR1 is DFQATT and CDR2 SNEGSKA (reference sequence). This CDR3 region has 14 residues. The chain's CDR3 is CSAVLSSLNTEAFF. As DNA, the CDR3 is TGCAGTGCCGTTCTCTCATCCTTGAACACTGAAGCTTTCTTT.

This clonotype was observed at least ten times. This chain connects TRBV29-1 to TRBJ2-2, with D perhaps being TRBD1 or TRBD2 (7 bases each). This CDR3 region has 15 residues. Germline V gene sequence: CDR1 SQVTM, CDR2 ANQGSEA. Trimming shortened V by 6 bases and J by 2 bases, and 16 bases separated the two germline ends. The CDR3 bases are TGCAGCGTCGCAGGGGGGGACCTAAACACCGGGGAGCTGTTTTTT. Translation: CSVAGGDLNTGELFF.

Comment on this clonotype: A much larger clone lies a single base off, so this may be a read error. Without the conserved terminal phenylalanine or tryptophan, this CDR3 likely stems from a read error. The chain is built from TRBV3-1 and TRBJ1-4, with a tentative D call TRBD1 (5 bases). The CDR3 is made up of 12 amino acids. The V end lost 3 bases, the J end lost 8 bases, and 7 bases lay between the germline ends. Germline CDR1 reads LGHDT; CDR2 reads YNNKEL (reference sequence). The CDR3 coding sequence is TGTGCCAGCAGCCACAGGGAGGAAAAACTGTTTCTT. Encoded protein: CASSHREEKLFL.

The chain combines TRBV11-3 with TRBJ1-5; D might be TRBD1 (5 bases). CDR1 is SGHNT and CDR2 is YENEEA in the germline V gene. The V end was cut by 0 bases, the J end by 11 bases, with 20 bases between. The CDR3 contains 16 residues. The CDR3 DNA reads as TGTGCCAGCAGCTTAGATCGGCTAGCGGGGGAAGAGACCCAGCATTTT. Amino acids: CASSLDRLAGEETQHF.

On this clonotype: This may arise from a read error, as a much more abundant clone is one base away. The missing conserved phenylalanine or tryptophan at the end of this CDR3 makes a read error likely. The chain links TRBV29-1 to TRBJ2-3, with D perhaps matching TRBD1 (6 bases). Germline V lookup: CDR1 SQVTM, CDR2 ANQGSEA. This CDR3 region has 15 residues. CDR3 coding DNA: TGCAGCGTTGTCCGGTGGACAGATAGCACAGGTACGCAGTATTCT. Its protein product is CSVVRWTDSTGTQYS.

This clonotype was observed many times. J is TRBJ1-5 and V is TRBV4-1; no clear D. The V gene's germline CDR1 is MGHRA and CDR2 YSYEKL. Trimming took 1 base from V and 2 from J, leaving 9 bases between them. CDR3 size: 15 residues. As DNA, the CDR3 is TGCGCCAGCAGCCAAGGGGGTTTCGGCAATCAGCCCCAGCATTTT. Amino acids: CASSQGGFGNQPQHF.